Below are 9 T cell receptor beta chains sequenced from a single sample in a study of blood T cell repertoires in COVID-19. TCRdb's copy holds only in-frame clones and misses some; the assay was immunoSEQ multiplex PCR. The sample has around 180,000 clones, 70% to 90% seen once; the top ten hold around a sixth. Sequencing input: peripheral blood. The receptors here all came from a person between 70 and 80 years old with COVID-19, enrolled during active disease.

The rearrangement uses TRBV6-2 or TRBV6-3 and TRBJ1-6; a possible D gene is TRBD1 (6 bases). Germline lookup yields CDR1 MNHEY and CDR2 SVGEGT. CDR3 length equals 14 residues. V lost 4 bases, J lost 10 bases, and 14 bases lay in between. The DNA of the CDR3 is TGTGCCAGCAGTTGGAAACACAGGGACTCACCCCTCCACTTT. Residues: CASSWKHRDSPLHF.

CDR3 sequence (DNA): TGTGCCAGCTCAACGTACGGTGAGACTGGAAACACCATATATTTT. It translates to CASSTYGETGNTIYF. The J gene is TRBJ1-3, the V gene TRBV18, with unresolved D. Trimming stripped 5 bases from V and 2 bases from J, with 13 bases between. CDR3 length: 15 residues. Germline loops: CDR1 KGHSH, CDR2 LQKENI.

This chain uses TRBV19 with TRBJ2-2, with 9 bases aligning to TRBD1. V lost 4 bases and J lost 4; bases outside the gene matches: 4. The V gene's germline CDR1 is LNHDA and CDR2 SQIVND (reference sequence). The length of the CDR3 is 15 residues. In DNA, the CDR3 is TGTGCCAGTAGTACCGGGACAGGGAGCACCGGGGAGCTGTTTTTT. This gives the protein CASSTGTGSTGELFF.

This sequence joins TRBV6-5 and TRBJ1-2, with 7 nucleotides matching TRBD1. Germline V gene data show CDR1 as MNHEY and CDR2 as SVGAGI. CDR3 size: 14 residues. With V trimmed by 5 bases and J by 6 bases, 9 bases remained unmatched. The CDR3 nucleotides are TGTGCCAGCAGTACATCACAGGGGAGAAATGGCTACACCTTC. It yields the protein CASSTSQGRNGYTF.

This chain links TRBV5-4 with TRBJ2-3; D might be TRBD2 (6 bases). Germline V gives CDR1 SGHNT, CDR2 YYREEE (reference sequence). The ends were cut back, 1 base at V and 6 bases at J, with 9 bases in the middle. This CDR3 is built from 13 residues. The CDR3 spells CASSLSGVDTQYF. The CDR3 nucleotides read TGTGCCAGCAGCTTGTCGGGGGTCGATACGCAGTATTTT.

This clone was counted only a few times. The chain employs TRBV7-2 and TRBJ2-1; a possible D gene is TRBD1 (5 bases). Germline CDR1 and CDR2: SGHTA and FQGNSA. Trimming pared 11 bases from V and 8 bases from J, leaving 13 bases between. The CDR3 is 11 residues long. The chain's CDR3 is CADSWGDEQFF. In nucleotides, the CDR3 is TGTGCCGACTCATGGGGCGATGAGCAGTTCTTC.

CDR3 DNA: TGCGCCAGCAGCTCACCCACAGGGGGCGACTATGGCTACACCTTC. Protein product: CASSSPTGGDYGYTF. This chain links TRBV4-1 with TRBJ1-2; 9 nucleotides match TRBD1. With 5 bases clipped from V and 3 bases from J, the junction kept 7 bases outside the gene matches. CDR1 is MGHRA, CDR2 YSYEKL, per germline. The CDR3 is 15 residues long.

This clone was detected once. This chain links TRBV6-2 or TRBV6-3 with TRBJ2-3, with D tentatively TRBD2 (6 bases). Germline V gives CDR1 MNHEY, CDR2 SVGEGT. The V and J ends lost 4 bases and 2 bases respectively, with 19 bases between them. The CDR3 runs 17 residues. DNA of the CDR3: TGTGCCAGCAGTTCCGGCCTTGGGCGCGGGAACACAGATACGCAGTATTTT. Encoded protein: CASSSGLGRGNTDTQYF.

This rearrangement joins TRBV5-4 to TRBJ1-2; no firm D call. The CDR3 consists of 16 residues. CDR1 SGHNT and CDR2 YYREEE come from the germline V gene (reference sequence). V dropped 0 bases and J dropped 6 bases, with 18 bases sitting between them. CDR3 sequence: CASSLGGRRPMDGYTF. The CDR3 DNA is TGTGCCAGCAGCTTGGGAGGGAGGCGCCCTATGGATGGCTACACCTTC.